Below, 9 T cell receptor beta chains from the same sample are listed, as sequenced in a study of blood T cell repertoires in COVID-19. Here immunoSEQ multiplex PCR was the method, and the copy in TCRdb shows in-frame clones only, minus some. The table includes a few hundred thousand clones, 85% detected once. The sequenced sample consisted of peripheral blood. The receptors come from a woman under 30 with acute or convalescent COVID-19.

The chain combines TRBV6-6 with TRBJ1-1; D not resolved. Trimming took off 4 bases at V and 1 base at J, with 7 bases between the two ends. The CDR3 contains 13 residues. Germline V gives CDR1 MNHNY, CDR2 SVGAGI (reference sequence). As DNA, the CDR3 is TGTGCCAGCAGTTTCCGGGAGAACACTGAAGCTTTCTTT. It encodes CASSFRENTEAFF.

A few counts support this clone. The genes are TRBV2 and TRBJ1-2, with D perhaps matching TRBD1 (6 bases). V was trimmed by 7 bases and J by 4 bases, leaving 10 bases between them. Germline lookup yields CDR1 SNHLY and CDR2 FYNNEI. This CDR3 is built from 12 residues. Written as DNA, the CDR3 is TGTGCCAGCATAGGACAGAGCTATGGCTACACCTTC. Translation: CASIGQSYGYTF.

This clone was counted once. The chain uses TRBV6-6 and TRBJ2-7; D perhaps matches TRBD2 (6 bases). Germline values: CDR1 MNHNY, CDR2 SVGAGI (reference sequence). V was clipped by 5 bases and J by 5 bases, with 13 bases between them. The length of the CDR3 is 13 residues. CDR3 residues: CASSTPWGDEQYF. CDR3 in DNA: TGTGCCAGCAGTACCCCGTGGGGGGACGAGCAGTACTTC.

This chain connects TRBV9 to TRBJ2-2; 8 positions agree with TRBD1. The J segment lost 3 bases and the V segment lost 5 bases, leaving 6 bases of the junction unmatched. Germline CDR1 and CDR2: SGDLS and YYNGEE. CDR3 length: 15 residues. CDR3 nucleotide sequence: TGTGCCAGCAGTCGGGACAGGACTTACACCGGGGAGCTGTTTTTT. Protein product: CASSRDRTYTGELFF.

This chain links TRBV7-9 with TRBJ1-1, with TRBD1 matching 9 bases. V was pared by 8 bases and J by 3 bases, with 7 bases of the junction left unmatched. This CDR3 is built from 14 residues. Germline lookup yields CDR1 SEHNR and CDR2 FQNEAQ (reference sequence). In DNA form, the CDR3 reads TGTGCCAGCGTGGACAGGGGCTTTTACACTGAAGCTTTCTTT. This gives the protein CASVDRGFYTEAFF.

This chain's CDR3 is CASRQGGEQYF. DNA for the CDR3: TGTGCCAGCCGACAGGGCGGGGAGCAGTACTTC. The chain has TRBV2 and TRBJ2-7; TRBD1 matches 7 bases. Germline loops: CDR1 SNHLY, CDR2 FYNNEI. The V gene end was trimmed by 8 bases and the J gene end by 7 bases; junction bases not matched to a gene: 5. This CDR3 comprises 11 residues.

This clone was counted a single time. In the same sample, other DNA sequences code for this CDR3. V gene TRBV5-6 combines with J gene TRBJ1-3; 7 positions match TRBD1. CDR1 SGHDT and CDR2 YYEEEE come from the germline V gene. The CDR3 is 14 residues long. The trim removed 1 base at V and 4 bases at J, leaving 2 bases unmatched. CDR3 nucleotide sequence: TGTGCCAGCAGCTTGAGGGGGCCCGGAAACACCATATATTTT. This encodes CASSLRGPGNTIYF.

V and J are TRBV24-1 and TRBJ2-1; tentative D call: TRBD1 (6 bases). Trimming left V 6 bases short and J 5 bases short, with 16 bases between. The CDR3 loop spans 15 amino acids. CDR1 is KGHDR and CDR2 is SFDVKD in the germline V gene. This CDR3 reads CATSRWARGHNEQFF. The CDR3 nucleotides are TGTGCCACCAGTAGATGGGCCAGGGGTCACAATGAGCAGTTCTTC.

This clone was observed a few times. The V call is TRBV7-9, the J call TRBJ1-2; 7 positions match TRBD1. CDR3 length: 15 residues. Unmatched junction bases numbered 15, after V lost 6 bases and J lost 8 bases. Germline V lookup: CDR1 SEHNR, CDR2 FQNEAQ (reference sequence). As DNA, the CDR3 is TGTGCCAGCAGACCCCCGACAGGGAACTTGGACGGCTACACCTTC. This sequence encodes CASRPPTGNLDGYTF.